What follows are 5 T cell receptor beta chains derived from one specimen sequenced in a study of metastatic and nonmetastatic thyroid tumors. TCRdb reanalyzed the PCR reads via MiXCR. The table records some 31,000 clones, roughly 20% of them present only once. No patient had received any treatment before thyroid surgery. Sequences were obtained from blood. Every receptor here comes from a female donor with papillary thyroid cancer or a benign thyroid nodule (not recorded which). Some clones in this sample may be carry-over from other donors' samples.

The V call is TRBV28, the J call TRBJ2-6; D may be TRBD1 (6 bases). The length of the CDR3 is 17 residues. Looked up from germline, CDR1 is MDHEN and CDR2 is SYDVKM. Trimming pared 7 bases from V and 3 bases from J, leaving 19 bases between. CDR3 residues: CASIPGQGRSGANVLTF. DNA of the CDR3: TGTGCCAGCATCCCGGGCCAGGGGCGCAGTGGGGCCAACGTCCTGACTTTC.

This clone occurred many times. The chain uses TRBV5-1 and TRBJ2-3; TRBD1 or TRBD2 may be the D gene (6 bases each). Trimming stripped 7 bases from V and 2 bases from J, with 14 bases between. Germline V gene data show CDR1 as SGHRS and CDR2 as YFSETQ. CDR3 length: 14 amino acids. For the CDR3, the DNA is TGCGCCAGCTCCCTAGGGGGGTACACAGATACGCAGTATTTT. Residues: CASSLGGYTDTQYF.

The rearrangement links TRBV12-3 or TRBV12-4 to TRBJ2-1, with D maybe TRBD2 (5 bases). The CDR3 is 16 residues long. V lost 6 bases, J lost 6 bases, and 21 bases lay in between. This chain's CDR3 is CASSRLLGRTVNEQFF. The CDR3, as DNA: TGTGCCAGCAGCCGCCTACTAGGTAGGACCGTCAATGAGCAGTTCTTC.

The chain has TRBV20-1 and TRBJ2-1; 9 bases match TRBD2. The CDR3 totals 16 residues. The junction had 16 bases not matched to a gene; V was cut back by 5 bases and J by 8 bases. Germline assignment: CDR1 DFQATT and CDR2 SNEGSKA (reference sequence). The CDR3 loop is CSAAGSGTSKGYEQFF. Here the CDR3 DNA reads TGCAGTGCTGCGGGGTCCGGGACTAGCAAGGGGTATGAGCAGTTCTTC.

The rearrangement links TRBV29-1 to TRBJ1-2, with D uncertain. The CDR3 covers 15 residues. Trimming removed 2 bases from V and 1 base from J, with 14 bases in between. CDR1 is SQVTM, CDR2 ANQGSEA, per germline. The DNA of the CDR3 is TGCAGCGTTGAACACTTTGTAACAAATAACTATGGCTACACCTTC. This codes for CSVEHFVTNNYGYTF.